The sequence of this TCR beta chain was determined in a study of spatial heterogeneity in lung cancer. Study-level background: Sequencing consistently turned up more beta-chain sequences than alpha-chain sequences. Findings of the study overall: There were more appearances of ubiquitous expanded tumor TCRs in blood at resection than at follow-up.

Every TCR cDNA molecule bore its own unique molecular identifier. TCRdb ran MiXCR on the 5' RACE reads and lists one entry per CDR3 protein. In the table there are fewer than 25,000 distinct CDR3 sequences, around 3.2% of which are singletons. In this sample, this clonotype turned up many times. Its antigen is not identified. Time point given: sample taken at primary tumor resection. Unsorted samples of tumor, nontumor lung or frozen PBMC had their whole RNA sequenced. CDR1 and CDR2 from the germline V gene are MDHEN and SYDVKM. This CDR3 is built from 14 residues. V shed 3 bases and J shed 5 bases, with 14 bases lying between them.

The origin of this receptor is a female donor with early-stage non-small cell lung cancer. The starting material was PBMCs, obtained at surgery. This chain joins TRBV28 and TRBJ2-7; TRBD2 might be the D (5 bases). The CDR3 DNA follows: TGTGCCAGCAGTTTGGTGGGAGCTAGGGACGAGCAGTACTTC. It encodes CASSLVGARDEQYF.